This T cell receptor (beta chain) was sequenced for a study of cytomegalovirus exposure and HLA in healthy donors. Turning to the study itself: Earlier, 100 million to 120 million unique TCR beta sequences were recovered from some 200 million T cells by an analysis.

The length of the CDR3 is 15 residues. The germline gives CDR1 SGHNT, CDR2 YYREEE (reference sequence). The V segment lost 1 base and the J segment 4 bases; nucleotides outside the gene matches: 7. PCR involved 60 Vbeta and 13 Jbeta primers. Some clones are missing from TCRdb's copy, which holds only in-frame ones; the method was immunoSEQ multiplex PCR. This sample yields under 200,000 clones, of which approximately 78% are seen a single time; 3% to 3.5% belongs to the top ten. This clonotype was obtained from a woman aged 40 to 55 in good health and CMV-seronegative. This chain joins TRBV5-4 and TRBJ1-2, with 7 bases fitting TRBD1. Sequencing was carried out using PBMCs. The CDR3 loop is CASSLSQGYPYGYTF. The CDR3 DNA is TGTGCCAGCAGCTTGTCACAGGGGTATCCCTATGGCTACACCTTC.